The 26 T cell receptor beta chains below come from one sample, sequenced in a study of response to subunit inactivated influenza vaccine. In TCRdb, the RT-PCR reads were re-called with MiXCR into one record per CDR3 protein. The profile covers under 950,000 distinct CDR3 sequences, with approximately 22% appearing a single time and roughly a tenth taken by the ten largest. The specimen was PBMCs from blood, collected approximately 5 days after vaccination. The receptor set was obtained from a man between 45 and 60 years old who received an inactivated influenza vaccine.

This clonotype was counted many times. CDR3: CSVTGQGAGTSGYEQYF. In DNA, the CDR3 is TGCAGCGTTACCGGACAGGGTGCGGGGACTAGCGGCTACGAGCAGTACTTC. The V call is TRBV29-1, the J call TRBJ2-7; 11 positions agree with TRBD2. The CDR3 extends over 17 amino acids. The germline V gene has CDR1 SQVTM and CDR2 ANQGSEA. Trimming cost V 5 bases and J 3 bases; bases outside gene matches: 15.

This clonotype was found a few times. The chain recombines TRBV15 with TRBJ2-7; no firm D call. CDR1 is LNHNV and CDR2 is YYDKDF in the germline V gene (reference sequence). The V and J ends lost 0 bases and 3 bases respectively, with 9 bases between them. The CDR3 loop spans 14 amino acids. The CDR3 is CATSRDLQYYEQYF. The CDR3 bases are TGTGCCACCAGCAGAGATCTACAATACTACGAGCAGTACTTC.

The chain carries TRBV20-1 and TRBJ2-1; 9 bases match TRBD2. CDR1 is DFQATT and CDR2 is SNEGSKA in the germline V gene (reference sequence). This CDR3 contains 15 residues. J gave up 6 bases and V 4 bases, and 10 bases lay outside the gene matches. The CDR3 DNA reads as TGCAGTGCTAAAAGACCCGGGACTAGCCCCAATGAGCAGTTCTTC. Translation gives CSAKRPGTSPNEQFF.

This clonotype has more than one count but fewer than ten. V and J are TRBV28 and TRBJ1-4; D not certain. The V and J ends lost 1 base and 11 bases respectively, with 17 bases between them. The CDR3 extends over 15 amino acids. CDR1 is MDHEN and CDR2 is SYDVKM in the germline V gene. The CDR3 sequence: CASSLSPGRAVKLFF. DNA for the CDR3: TGTGCCAGCAGTTTATCCCCCGGCAGAGCTGTTAAACTGTTTTTT.

The V call is TRBV12-3 or TRBV12-4, the J call TRBJ2-5, with 9 nucleotides matching TRBD2. The CDR3 spans 14 residues. With V trimmed by 10 bases and J by 5 bases, 11 bases remained unmatched. CDR3 bases: TGTGCCATTACGCGGGGGGGCGCAATGGAGACCCAGTACTTC. Its protein product is CAITRGGAMETQYF.

This clonotype was detected only a few times. The chain has TRBV20-1 and TRBJ2-3; maybe TRBD2 (6 bases). CDR1 is DFQATT, CDR2 SNEGSKA, per germline (reference sequence). The CDR3 extends over 15 amino acids. The germline V and J ends were trimmed by 5 bases and 4 bases, with 19 bases remaining between them. The CDR3 coding sequence is TGCAGTGCTGGGGATGGGGCGGGATCGGCAGATACGCAGTATTTT. As protein: CSAGDGAGSADTQYF.

This rearrangement joins TRBV28 to TRBJ2-5; D perhaps matches TRBD2 (6 bases). Germline V gene data show CDR1 as MDHEN and CDR2 as SYDVKM. This CDR3 contains 15 residues. Trimming shortened V by 4 bases and J by 5 bases, and 17 bases separated the two germline ends. CDR3 nucleotide sequence: TGTGCCAGCAGTTACACCCCTCCAGGGACTGAGACCCAGTACTTC. Protein sequence: CASSYTPPGTETQYF.

In its sample, this clonotype was seen many times. The CDR3 loop reads CSAKRGVNYNEQFF. The CDR3 nucleotides are TGCAGTGCTAAGCGGGGGGTAAACTACAATGAGCAGTTCTTC. The chain employs TRBV20-1 and TRBJ2-1; TRBD2 matches at 9 bases. From germline, CDR1 is DFQATT and CDR2 SNEGSKA (reference sequence). V trimming: 4 bases; J trimming: 3 bases; junction bases outside the gene matches: 4. The CDR3 length is 14 residues.

This clonotype showed up just a few times. The chain links TRBV12-3 or TRBV12-4 to TRBJ2-3; weak D call: TRBD2 (6 bases). The ends were cut back, 7 bases at V and 3 bases at J, with 14 bases in the middle. This CDR3 has 14 residues. The CDR3: CASIPAAGTDTQYF. In DNA, the CDR3 is TGTGCCAGCATCCCGGCTGCGGGGACAGATACGCAGTATTTT.

This sequence joins TRBV15 and TRBJ1-4; 10 bases match TRBD1. The germline V gene has CDR1 LNHNV and CDR2 YYDKDF (reference sequence). The CDR3 loop spans 15 amino acids. After removal of 5 bases from V and 4 bases from J, the junction contained 4 bases not matched to a gene. CDR3 bases: TGTGCCACCAGCTGGGGACAGGGGAATAATGAAAAACTGTTTTTT. Residues: CATSWGQGNNEKLFF. Together with reference TRBV15 and TRBJ1-4, the CDR3 gives the full variable domain: DAMVIQNPRYQVTQFGKPVTLSCSQTLNHNVMYWYQQKSSQAPKLLFHYYDKDFNNEADTPDNFQSRRPNTSFCFLDIRSPGLGDTAMYLCATSWGQGNNEKLFFGSGTQLSVL.

This clonotype occurred a few times. V usage is TRBV2 and J usage is TRBJ2-3; 10 nucleotides match TRBD1. Germline CDR1 reads SNHLY; CDR2 reads FYNNEI. The CDR3 is made up of 15 amino acids. V shed 6 bases, J shed 6 bases, and the junction held 9 bases outside the gene matches. DNA of the CDR3: TGTGCCAGCAGCGCTCCGGGACAGGGGAGGGATACGCAGTATTTT. Its protein product is CASSAPGQGRDTQYF. The variable domain in full, completed from reference TRBV2 and TRBJ2-3, reads EPEVTQTPSHQVTQMGQEVILRCVPISNHLYFYWYRQILGQKVEFLVSFYNNEISEKSEIFDDQFSVERPDGSNFTLKIRSTKLEDSAMYFCASSAPGQGRDTQYFGPGTRLTVL.

This chain uses TRBV10-3 with TRBJ1-4; 8 bases map to TRBD1. CDR3 length: 15 residues. CDR1 is ENHRY, CDR2 SYGVKD, per germline. After removal of 2 bases from V and 4 bases from J, the junction contained 3 bases not matched to a gene. The DNA for the CDR3 is TGTGCCATCAGTGAGCAGACAGGGGTTAATGAAAAACTGTTTTTT. This translates into CAISEQTGVNEKLFF.

The chain combines TRBV5-1 with TRBJ2-2, with TRBD2 matching 8 bases. Germline lookup yields CDR1 SGHRS and CDR2 YFSETQ. The CDR3 is 19 amino acids. After removal of 0 bases from V and 0 bases from J, the junction contained 10 bases not matched to a gene. The CDR3 loop is CASSLAGSGGFSNTGELFF. The CDR3, as DNA: TGCGCCAGCAGCTTGGCCGGCAGCGGGGGTTTCTCGAACACCGGGGAGCTGTTTTTT.

The table lists this clonotype with a few counts. This sequence joins TRBV6-5 and TRBJ1-2, with D perhaps matching TRBD1 (5 bases). The V gene lost 4 bases and the J gene lost 3 bases, with 15 bases spanning the gap. CDR3 length: 15 residues. CDR1 MNHEY and CDR2 SVGAGI come from the germline V gene. The CDR3 spells CASSFRDGRHYGYTF. Written as DNA, the CDR3 is TGTGCCAGCAGTTTCCGGGACGGACGTCACTATGGCTACACCTTC.

Only a few counts were recorded for this clonotype. The chain recombines TRBV24-1 with TRBJ2-6; 7 bases agree with TRBD1. Germline lookup yields CDR1 KGHDR and CDR2 SFDVKD. V shed 7 bases and J 4 bases; nucleotides not matched to a gene: 6. This CDR3 is built from 15 residues. In nucleotides, the CDR3 is TGTGCCACCAGCGACAGGGTGTCCGGGGCCAACGTCCTGACTTTC. This gives the protein CATSDRVSGANVLTF.

The sample holds a few counts of this clonotype. The V call is TRBV12-3 or TRBV12-4, the J call TRBJ1-3; unclear D gene. The CDR3 is 15 residues long. The V end was cut by 6 bases, the J end by 4 bases, with 16 bases between. CDR3 sequence: CASRPSLGRGNTIYF. The CDR3 DNA is TGTGCCAGCAGACCTTCTCTGGGTAGGGGAAACACCATATATTTT.

The rearrangement links TRBV18 to TRBJ2-3; D is unclear. The length of the CDR3 is 14 residues. Germline V gene data show CDR1 as KGHSH and CDR2 as LQKENI. The germline V and J ends were trimmed by 5 bases and 1 base, with 10 bases remaining between them. The CDR3 DNA sequence: TGTGCCAGCTCAGCGGAAGGTGGCACAGATACGCAGTATTTT. Its protein product is CASSAEGGTDTQYF.

This clonotype was counted only a few times. This chain joins TRBV7-2 and TRBJ1-1; D is unclear. This CDR3 is built from 11 residues. Germline CDR1 reads SGHTA; CDR2 reads FQGNSA. V was clipped by 6 bases and J by 4 bases, with 6 bases between them. The CDR3 bases are TGTGCCAGCAGACTGGCCACTGAAGCTTTCTTT. It specifies CASRLATEAFF.

In this sample, this clonotype turned up many times. The genes are TRBV20-1 and TRBJ2-2; no definite D call. V was pared by 0 bases and J by 3 bases, with 5 bases between. Germline CDR1 reads DFQATT; CDR2 reads SNEGSKA (reference sequence). The length of the CDR3 is 13 residues. The CDR3 DNA follows: TGCAGTGCTAGAGACTTATACACCGGGGAGCTGTTTTTT. This encodes CSARDLYTGELFF.

V gene TRBV7-2 combines with J gene TRBJ1-2, with TRBD1 identical over 7 bases. Germline V gene data show CDR1 as SGHTA and CDR2 as FQGNSA. The V gene end was trimmed by 5 bases and the J gene end by 4 bases; junction bases not matched to a gene: 10. The CDR3 spans 15 residues. CDR3 protein: CASSPAGQASYGYTF. Here the CDR3 DNA reads TGTGCCAGCAGCCCAGCAGGACAGGCCAGCTATGGCTACACCTTC. The complete variable domain, with remaining parts taken from reference TRBV7-2 and TRBJ1-2, reads GAGVSQSPSNKVTEKGKDVELRCDPISGHTALYWYRQSLGQGLEFLIYFQGNSAPDKSGLPSDRFSAERTGGSVSTLTIQRTQQEDSAVYLCASSPAGQASYGYTFGSGTRLTVV.

This clonotype occurred many times. V is TRBV4-2 and J is TRBJ2-1; 9 nucleotides agree with TRBD2. The V segment lost 4 bases and the J segment 0 bases; nucleotides outside the gene matches: 7. Germline CDR1 LGHNA, CDR2 YNFKEQ. The CDR3 loop spans 17 amino acids. The CDR3 spells CASSRTISGSSYNEQFF. The DNA of the CDR3 is TGTGCCAGCAGCCGGACGATTAGCGGGAGCTCCTACAATGAGCAGTTCTTC.

This clonotype was counted a few times. The CDR3 here is CSARPGLAGLKEETQYF. As DNA, the CDR3 is TGCAGTGCTAGACCGGGACTAGCGGGCCTGAAAGAAGAGACCCAGTACTTC. V is TRBV20-1 and J is TRBJ2-5, with 12 bases fitting TRBD2. The germline CDR1 and CDR2 sequences are DFQATT and SNEGSKA (reference sequence). CDR3 length: 17 amino acids. V lost 2 bases to trimming and J lost 3 bases; unmatched junction nucleotides: 10.

This clonotype was counted a few times. The chain employs TRBV6-5 and TRBJ2-7, with 8 bases lining up with TRBD1. The germline V gene encodes CDR1 MNHEY and CDR2 SVGAGI. This CDR3 region has 15 residues. V dropped 7 bases and J dropped 3; count of bases not matched to a gene: 11. This CDR3 is CASTYFRDRFYEQYF. The CDR3 nucleotides are TGTGCCAGCACATACTTCCGGGACAGGTTCTACGAGCAGTACTTC.

This clonotype has only a few counts. V is TRBV9 and J is TRBJ2-5; tentatively, D is TRBD2 (7 bases). The CDR3 runs to 15 residues. V shed 1 base and J shed 4 bases, with 14 bases lying between them. Germline V gene sequence: CDR1 SGDLS, CDR2 YYNGEE. The CDR3 DNA sequence: TGTGCCAGCAGCGTATCGGGGGGCTCTGGAGAGACCCAGTACTTC. It specifies CASSVSGGSGETQYF. The full variable domain, completed using reference TRBV9 and TRBJ2-5, is DSGVTQTPKHLITATGQRVTLRCSPRSGDLSVYWYQQSLDQGLQFLIQYYNGEERAKGNILERFSAQQFPDLHSELNLSSLELGDSALYFCASSVSGGSGETQYFGPGTRLLVL.

The rearrangement joins TRBV11-2 to TRBJ1-6; tentative D call: TRBD1 (5 bases). This CDR3 comprises 14 residues. Deletions cut 0 bases from V and 10 bases from J, with 10 bases between. The V gene's germline CDR1 is SGHAT and CDR2 FQNNGV. The CDR3 DNA sequence: TGTGCCAGCAGCTTAGAGGGGAGGGGATCACCCCTCCACTTT. Protein product: CASSLEGRGSPLHF.

This clonotype was seen at least ten times. This sequence joins TRBV7-3 and TRBJ2-1, with D perhaps matching TRBD1 (6 bases). This CDR3 is 13 amino acids long. V was pared by 5 bases and J by 5 bases, with 10 bases between. Per germline, CDR1 SGHTA and CDR2 FQGTGA. CDR3 sequence (DNA): TGTGCCAGCAGCCCTACAGGGAACAATGAGCAGTTCTTC. Its translation is CASSPTGNNEQFF.